The clone carrying this T cell receptor beta chain was counted at least ten times. What it binds is unknown. The sample is drawn from a study of regulatory T cells in long-lasting Graves disease. Study background: Positivity for TSH receptor antibodies plus over 5 years of antithyroid drugs meant persistent Graves' disease. General study findings and limits: Thyroid tissue went unstudied; only peripheral blood was examined. Persistent disease preferred TRBV28, TRBJ1-2 and TRBJ2-5.

The CDR3 loop spans 15 amino acids. V lost 3 bases and J lost 1, with 10 bases in between. From germline, CDR1 is ENHRY and CDR2 SYGVKD. Arm-PCR of CDR3 regions and iRepertoire HTBI primers were the basis on which TCR beta libraries were built. Each CDR3 protein is one row after TCRdb ran MiXCR on the multiplex PCR reads. The sample has fewer than 450,000 distinct CDR3 sequences, roughly 20% seen once. Time point defined: persistent/refractory GD, antithyroid drugs over 5 years with positive TRAb. RNA from PBMCs was the source of the TCR library. All patients originated from an endocrinology department located in Xi'an, China.

The receptor's source is a female donor with Graves disease. The rearrangement links TRBV10-3 to TRBJ1-5; D unclear. This material consisted of peripheral blood mononuclear cells (PBMCs), taken when the disease was refractory, from a patient treated with antithyroid drugs. DNA of the CDR3: TGTGCCATCAGTGATCAAGGTATCAGCAATCAGCCCCAGCATTTT. Translated, it gives CAISDQGISNQPQHF.